This is a list of T cell receptor beta chains from one sample in a study of CD8+ T cells in alopecia areata. The protocol was immunoSEQ multiplex PCR, while the TCRdb copy is restricted to in-frame clones and leaves out a portion. The sample lists 80,000 or so clones, roughly 70% seen once, with 23% in the top ten. The sample was CD8+ T cells sorted from blood, taken at week 24, from a patient treated with tofacitinib. These receptors came from a human donor with alopecia areata. The CDR3 runs from the conserved cysteine through the conserved F or W. Fields, in order: clone size, J gene, D gene, V gene, CDR3 protein, CDR3 DNA. D genes are given only for firm matches. Clone size is given for some rows only: seen once, a few or many times, or a class if the clone is expanded.

abundance: NA
j_gene: TRBJ2-3
d_gene: NA
v_gene: TRBV5-4
CDR3aa: CASSSPGTSTDTQYF
CDR3nt: TGTGCCAGCAGCTCCCCGGGAACGAGCACAGATACGCAGTATTTT

abundance: NA
j_gene: TRBJ2-1
d_gene: NA
v_gene: TRBV4-1
CDR3aa: CASSQIERGEQFF
CDR3nt: TGCGCCAGCAGCCAAATCGAGAGGGGTGAGCAGTTCTTC

abundance: NA
j_gene: TRBJ2-7
d_gene: NA
v_gene: TRBV27
CDR3aa: CATPPQRYYEQYF
CDR3nt: TGTGCCACCCCCCCGCAGCGATACTACGAGCAGTACTTC

abundance: NA
j_gene: TRBJ1-6
d_gene: NA
v_gene: TRBV7-3
CDR3aa: CASSSTPLDSPLHF
CDR3nt: TGTGCCAGCAGCTCGACACCCCTTGATTCACCCCTCCACTTT

abundance: few
j_gene: TRBJ1-4
d_gene: TRBD1
v_gene: TRBV27
CDR3aa: CASRTTGSNEKLFF
CDR3nt: TGTGCCAGCCGGACGACAGGGTCTAATGAAAAACTGTTTTTT

abundance: NA
j_gene: TRBJ1-1
d_gene: NA
v_gene: TRBV12-5
CDR3aa: CASGLDSAEAFF
CDR3nt: TGTGCTAGTGGTTTGGACTCCGCTGAAGCTTTCTTT

abundance: few
j_gene: TRBJ1-2
d_gene: NA
v_gene: TRBV7-9
CDR3aa: CASSLSSEYYGYTF
CDR3nt: TGTGCCAGCAGCTTATCATCGGAATACTATGGCTACACCTTC

abundance: NA
j_gene: TRBJ1-1
d_gene: NA
v_gene: TRBV29-1
CDR3aa: CSAASARLEAFF
CDR3nt: TGCAGCGCTGCCTCAGCACGCCTTGAAGCTTTCTTT

abundance: NA
j_gene: TRBJ1-1
d_gene: NA
v_gene: TRBV27
CDR3aa: CASSPSPSGTNEAFF
CDR3nt: TGTGCCAGCAGTCCCTCTCCCTCCGGGACAAATGAAGCTTTCTTT

abundance: NA
j_gene: TRBJ2-3
d_gene: TRBD1
v_gene: TRBV5-6
CDR3aa: CASSLAGTGGPDTQYF
CDR3nt: TGTGCCAGCAGCTTGGCCGGGACAGGGGGCCCAGATACGCAGTATTTT

abundance: once
j_gene: TRBJ1-2
d_gene: TRBD1
v_gene: TRBV7-9
CDR3aa: CASSWTGGDYGYTF
CDR3nt: TGTGCCAGCAGCTGGACAGGGGGAGACTATGGCTACACCTTC

abundance: many
j_gene: TRBJ2-1
d_gene: NA
v_gene: TRBV5-1
CDR3aa: CASFFSYDEQFF
CDR3nt: TGCGCCAGCTTTTTCTCCTATGATGAGCAGTTCTTC

abundance: NA
j_gene: TRBJ2-7
d_gene: TRBD1
v_gene: TRBV27
CDR3aa: CASSLSTGAPSYEQYF
CDR3nt: TGTGCCAGCAGTTTATCGACAGGGGCACCTTCCTACGAGCAGTACTTC

abundance: NA
j_gene: TRBJ1-1
d_gene: TRBD1
v_gene: TRBV27
CDR3aa: CASVTGGGLMNTEAFF
CDR3nt: TGTGCCAGCGTTACAGGGGGTGGTCTCATGAACACTGAAGCTTTCTTT

abundance: NA
j_gene: TRBJ2-7
d_gene: NA
v_gene: TRBV7-2
CDR3aa: CASSLVLGVLADEQYF
CDR3nt: TGTGCCAGCAGCTTAGTACTAGGCGTACTCGCGGACGAGCAGTACTTC

abundance: NA
j_gene: TRBJ1-1
d_gene: NA
v_gene: TRBV27
CDR3aa: CASSFQGSVEAFF
CDR3nt: TGTGCCAGCAGTTTCCAGGGGAGTGTTGAAGCTTTCTTT

abundance: few
j_gene: TRBJ1-1
d_gene: NA
v_gene: TRBV28
CDR3aa: CASSLGANTEAFF
CDR3nt: TGTGCCAGCAGTTTGGGTGCGAACACTGAAGCTTTCTTT

abundance: few
j_gene: TRBJ1-6
d_gene: NA
v_gene: TRBV4-3
CDR3aa: CASSHSDSSPLHF
CDR3nt: TGCGCCAGCAGCCATTCTGACTCTTCACCCCTCCACTTT

abundance: NA
j_gene: TRBJ2-7
d_gene: NA
v_gene: TRBV7-9
CDR3aa: CASSSSTVSLSYEQYF
CDR3nt: TGTGCCAGCAGCTCAAGTACGGTCAGCCTTTCCTACGAGCAGTACTTC

abundance: NA
j_gene: TRBJ2-7
d_gene: NA
v_gene: TRBV7-8
CDR3aa: CASSQQDPQYF
CDR3nt: TGTGCCAGCAGCCAACAGGACCCTCAGTACTTC

abundance: NA
j_gene: TRBJ2-7
d_gene: TRBD1
v_gene: TRBV27
CDR3aa: CASSQGAAYEQYF
CDR3nt: TGTGCCAGCAGTCAGGGGGCTGCCTACGAGCAGTACTTC

abundance: NA
j_gene: TRBJ1-2
d_gene: NA
v_gene: TRBV7-9
CDR3aa: CASSHISTGNYGYTF
CDR3nt: TGTGCCAGCAGCCATATCTCGACGGGGAACTATGGCTACACCTTC

abundance: NA
j_gene: TRBJ2-7
d_gene: NA
v_gene: TRBV18
CDR3aa: CASSPIGLFDLRWASEQYF
CDR3nt: TGTGCCAGCTCACCTATCGGCCTTTTTGACCTGCGGTGGGCGAGCGAGCAGTACTTC

abundance: NA
j_gene: TRBJ1-1
d_gene: NA
v_gene: TRBV7-8
CDR3aa: CASSQGINTEAFF
CDR3nt: TGTGCCAGCAGCCAGGGAATAAACACTGAAGCTTTCTTT

abundance: few
j_gene: TRBJ2-7
d_gene: TRBD1
v_gene: TRBV4-1
CDR3aa: CASSQDSGTDSTEQYF
CDR3nt: TGCGCCAGCAGCCAAGATTCGGGGACAGACTCCACCGAGCAGTACTTC

abundance: once
j_gene: TRBJ2-5
d_gene: NA
v_gene: TRBV7-2
CDR3aa: CASSSVGGETQYF
CDR3nt: TGTGCCAGCAGCTCCGTTGGGGGAGAGACCCAGTACTTC

abundance: NA
j_gene: TRBJ2-3
d_gene: NA
v_gene: TRBV6-5
CDR3aa: CASSPTGDTQYF
CDR3nt: TGTGCCAGCAGCCCCACCGGTGATACGCAGTATTTT

abundance: NA
j_gene: TRBJ2-7
d_gene: NA
v_gene: TRBV27
CDR3aa: CASSSSGIGEQYF
CDR3nt: TGTGCCAGCAGTTCGTCAGGGATAGGCGAGCAGTACTTC

abundance: NA
j_gene: TRBJ2-5
d_gene: NA
v_gene: TRBV4-3
CDR3aa: CASSPSLRRETQYF
CDR3nt: TGCGCCAGCAGCCCGAGTCTGCGGAGAGAGACCCAGTACTTC

abundance: NA
j_gene: TRBJ1-1
d_gene: NA
v_gene: TRBV29-1
CDR3aa: CSGIGLSTEAFF
CDR3nt: TGCAGTGGAATAGGGCTCAGCACTGAAGCTTTCTTT

abundance: NA
j_gene: TRBJ2-1
d_gene: NA
v_gene: TRBV15
CDR3aa: CATSRPPGEEQFF
CDR3nt: TGTGCCACCAGCAGGCCACCGGGGGAGGAGCAGTTCTTC

abundance: NA
j_gene: TRBJ2-3
d_gene: NA
v_gene: TRBV5-6
CDR3aa: CASSFGTPYTDTQYF
CDR3nt: TGTGCCAGCAGCTTCGGGACACCCTACACAGATACGCAGTATTTT

abundance: NA
j_gene: TRBJ2-3
d_gene: TRBD2
v_gene: TRBV27
CDR3aa: CASSLFSGSGADTQYF
CDR3nt: TGTGCCAGCAGTTTATTTAGCGGGAGTGGGGCAGATACGCAGTATTTT

abundance: NA
j_gene: TRBJ1-1
d_gene: TRBD1
v_gene: TRBV27
CDR3aa: CASRTDRGQRTEAFF
CDR3nt: TGTGCCAGCAGAACTGACAGGGGGCAAAGGACTGAAGCTTTCTTT

abundance: few
j_gene: TRBJ2-3
d_gene: TRBD1
v_gene: TRBV4-3
CDR3aa: CASSQFGTGTGDTQYF
CDR3nt: TGCGCCAGCAGCCAATTCGGGACAGGCACTGGGGATACGCAGTATTTT

abundance: few
j_gene: TRBJ2-7
d_gene: NA
v_gene: TRBV2
CDR3aa: CASSERESGYEQYF
CDR3nt: TGTGCCAGCAGTGAACGCGAAAGCGGCTACGAGCAGTACTTC

abundance: NA
j_gene: TRBJ1-2
d_gene: TRBD1
v_gene: TRBV29-1
CDR3aa: CSVDLQGLRAGYTF
CDR3nt: TGCAGCGTTGACCTACAGGGGCTGCGGGCGGGCTACACCTTC

abundance: once
j_gene: TRBJ2-7
d_gene: NA
v_gene: TRBV30
CDR3aa: CAWSAVTYEQYF
CDR3nt: TGTGCCTGGAGTGCCGTCACCTACGAGCAGTACTTC

abundance: NA
j_gene: TRBJ2-1
d_gene: TRBD2
v_gene: TRBV4-1
CDR3aa: CASSQGGAAGGSNEQFF
CDR3nt: TGCGCCAGCAGCCAAGGGGGGGCAGCGGGAGGATCCAATGAGCAGTTCTTC

abundance: NA
j_gene: TRBJ2-3
d_gene: TRBD1
v_gene: TRBV6-5
CDR3aa: CAISIQGATDTQYF
CDR3nt: TGTGCCATCAGTATACAGGGGGCAACGGATACGCAGTATTTT

abundance: NA
j_gene: TRBJ1-5
d_gene: NA
v_gene: TRBV4-1
CDR3aa: CASSQESYNQPQHF
CDR3nt: TGCGCCAGCAGCCAAGAAAGTTACAATCAGCCCCAGCATTTT

abundance: NA
j_gene: TRBJ2-7
d_gene: NA
v_gene: TRBV4-1
CDR3aa: CASSQEAGPYYEQYF
CDR3nt: TGCGCCAGCAGCCAAGAGGCGGGACCCTATTACGAGCAGTACTTC

abundance: NA
j_gene: TRBJ1-1
d_gene: NA
v_gene: TRBV29-1
CDR3aa: CSAQTGNTEAFF
CDR3nt: TGCAGCGCCCAAACAGGGAACACTGAAGCTTTCTTT

abundance: NA
j_gene: TRBJ2-2
d_gene: NA
v_gene: TRBV7-9
CDR3aa: CASSFLSAGNTGELFF
CDR3nt: TGTGCCAGCAGCTTCCTTTCAGCGGGGAACACCGGGGAGCTGTTTTTT

abundance: few
j_gene: TRBJ2-1
d_gene: NA
v_gene: TRBV14
CDR3aa: CASSPRPFGGAYNEQFF
CDR3nt: TGTGCCAGCAGCCCCCGACCGTTCGGGGGAGCTTACAATGAGCAGTTCTTC

abundance: few
j_gene: TRBJ2-1
d_gene: TRBD2
v_gene: TRBV6-6
CDR3aa: CASSVLAGNYNEQFF
CDR3nt: TGTGCCAGCAGTGTACTAGCGGGAAACTACAATGAGCAGTTCTTC

abundance: NA
j_gene: TRBJ2-1
d_gene: TRBD2
v_gene: TRBV4-3
CDR3aa: CASSQYPGGNEQFF
CDR3nt: TGCGCCAGCAGTCAATACCCGGGGGGGAATGAGCAGTTCTTC

abundance: NA
j_gene: TRBJ2-5
d_gene: TRBD1
v_gene: TRBV6-1
CDR3aa: CASSDHRGEETQYF
CDR3nt: TGTGCCAGCAGTGACCACAGGGGAGAAGAGACCCAGTACTTC

abundance: NA
j_gene: TRBJ2-2
d_gene: NA
v_gene: TRBV4-3
CDR3aa: CASSQERPLTVDTGELFF
CDR3nt: TGCGCCAGCAGCCAAGAAAGACCGTTGACAGTGGACACCGGGGAGCTGTTTTTT

abundance: few
j_gene: TRBJ2-1
d_gene: NA
v_gene: TRBV28
CDR3aa: CASSSPVNEQFF
CDR3nt: TGTGCCAGTTCCTCCCCCGTCAATGAGCAGTTCTTC

abundance: NA
j_gene: TRBJ2-5
d_gene: TRBD1
v_gene: TRBV2
CDR3aa: CASSTRQGIRETQYF
CDR3nt: TGTGCCAGCAGTACCCGACAGGGTATACGGGAGACCCAGTACTTC

abundance: NA
j_gene: TRBJ2-1
d_gene: TRBD1
v_gene: TRBV5-1
CDR3aa: CASRVEDRGNEQFF
CDR3nt: TGCGCCAGCAGGGTCGAAGACAGGGGCAATGAGCAGTTCTTC

abundance: few
j_gene: TRBJ2-7
d_gene: NA
v_gene: TRBV6-1
CDR3aa: CASSEYREQYF
CDR3nt: TGTGCCAGCAGTGAGTACCGCGAGCAGTACTTC

abundance: NA
j_gene: TRBJ1-2
d_gene: NA
v_gene: TRBV29-1
CDR3aa: CSVGEGPYYGYTF
CDR3nt: TGCAGCGTTGGGGAAGGCCCCTACTATGGCTACACCTTC

abundance: NA
j_gene: TRBJ2-5
d_gene: TRBD2
v_gene: TRBV9
CDR3aa: CASSLGLAGVGETQYF
CDR3nt: TGTGCCAGCAGCCTCGGACTAGCGGGAGTAGGGGAGACCCAGTACTTC

abundance: NA
j_gene: TRBJ2-7
d_gene: NA
v_gene: TRBV4-1
CDR3aa: CASSQEAGGYYEQYF
CDR3nt: TGCGCCAGCAGCCAAGAGGCCGGGGGCTATTACGAGCAGTACTTC

abundance: NA
j_gene: TRBJ2-5
d_gene: NA
v_gene: TRBV15
CDR3aa: CTTSQLQETQYF
CDR3nt: TGTACCACCAGCCAGCTCCAAGAGACCCAGTACTTC

abundance: NA
j_gene: TRBJ2-7
d_gene: NA
v_gene: TRBV4-1
CDR3aa: CASSPQDSTYEQYF
CDR3nt: TGCGCCAGCAGCCCACAGGACAGTACCTACGAGCAGTACTTC

abundance: NA
j_gene: TRBJ2-3
d_gene: NA
v_gene: TRBV27
CDR3aa: CASSLQGLRGTDTQYF
CDR3nt: TGTGCCAGCAGTTTACAGGGGCTGCGGGGCACAGATACGCAGTATTTT